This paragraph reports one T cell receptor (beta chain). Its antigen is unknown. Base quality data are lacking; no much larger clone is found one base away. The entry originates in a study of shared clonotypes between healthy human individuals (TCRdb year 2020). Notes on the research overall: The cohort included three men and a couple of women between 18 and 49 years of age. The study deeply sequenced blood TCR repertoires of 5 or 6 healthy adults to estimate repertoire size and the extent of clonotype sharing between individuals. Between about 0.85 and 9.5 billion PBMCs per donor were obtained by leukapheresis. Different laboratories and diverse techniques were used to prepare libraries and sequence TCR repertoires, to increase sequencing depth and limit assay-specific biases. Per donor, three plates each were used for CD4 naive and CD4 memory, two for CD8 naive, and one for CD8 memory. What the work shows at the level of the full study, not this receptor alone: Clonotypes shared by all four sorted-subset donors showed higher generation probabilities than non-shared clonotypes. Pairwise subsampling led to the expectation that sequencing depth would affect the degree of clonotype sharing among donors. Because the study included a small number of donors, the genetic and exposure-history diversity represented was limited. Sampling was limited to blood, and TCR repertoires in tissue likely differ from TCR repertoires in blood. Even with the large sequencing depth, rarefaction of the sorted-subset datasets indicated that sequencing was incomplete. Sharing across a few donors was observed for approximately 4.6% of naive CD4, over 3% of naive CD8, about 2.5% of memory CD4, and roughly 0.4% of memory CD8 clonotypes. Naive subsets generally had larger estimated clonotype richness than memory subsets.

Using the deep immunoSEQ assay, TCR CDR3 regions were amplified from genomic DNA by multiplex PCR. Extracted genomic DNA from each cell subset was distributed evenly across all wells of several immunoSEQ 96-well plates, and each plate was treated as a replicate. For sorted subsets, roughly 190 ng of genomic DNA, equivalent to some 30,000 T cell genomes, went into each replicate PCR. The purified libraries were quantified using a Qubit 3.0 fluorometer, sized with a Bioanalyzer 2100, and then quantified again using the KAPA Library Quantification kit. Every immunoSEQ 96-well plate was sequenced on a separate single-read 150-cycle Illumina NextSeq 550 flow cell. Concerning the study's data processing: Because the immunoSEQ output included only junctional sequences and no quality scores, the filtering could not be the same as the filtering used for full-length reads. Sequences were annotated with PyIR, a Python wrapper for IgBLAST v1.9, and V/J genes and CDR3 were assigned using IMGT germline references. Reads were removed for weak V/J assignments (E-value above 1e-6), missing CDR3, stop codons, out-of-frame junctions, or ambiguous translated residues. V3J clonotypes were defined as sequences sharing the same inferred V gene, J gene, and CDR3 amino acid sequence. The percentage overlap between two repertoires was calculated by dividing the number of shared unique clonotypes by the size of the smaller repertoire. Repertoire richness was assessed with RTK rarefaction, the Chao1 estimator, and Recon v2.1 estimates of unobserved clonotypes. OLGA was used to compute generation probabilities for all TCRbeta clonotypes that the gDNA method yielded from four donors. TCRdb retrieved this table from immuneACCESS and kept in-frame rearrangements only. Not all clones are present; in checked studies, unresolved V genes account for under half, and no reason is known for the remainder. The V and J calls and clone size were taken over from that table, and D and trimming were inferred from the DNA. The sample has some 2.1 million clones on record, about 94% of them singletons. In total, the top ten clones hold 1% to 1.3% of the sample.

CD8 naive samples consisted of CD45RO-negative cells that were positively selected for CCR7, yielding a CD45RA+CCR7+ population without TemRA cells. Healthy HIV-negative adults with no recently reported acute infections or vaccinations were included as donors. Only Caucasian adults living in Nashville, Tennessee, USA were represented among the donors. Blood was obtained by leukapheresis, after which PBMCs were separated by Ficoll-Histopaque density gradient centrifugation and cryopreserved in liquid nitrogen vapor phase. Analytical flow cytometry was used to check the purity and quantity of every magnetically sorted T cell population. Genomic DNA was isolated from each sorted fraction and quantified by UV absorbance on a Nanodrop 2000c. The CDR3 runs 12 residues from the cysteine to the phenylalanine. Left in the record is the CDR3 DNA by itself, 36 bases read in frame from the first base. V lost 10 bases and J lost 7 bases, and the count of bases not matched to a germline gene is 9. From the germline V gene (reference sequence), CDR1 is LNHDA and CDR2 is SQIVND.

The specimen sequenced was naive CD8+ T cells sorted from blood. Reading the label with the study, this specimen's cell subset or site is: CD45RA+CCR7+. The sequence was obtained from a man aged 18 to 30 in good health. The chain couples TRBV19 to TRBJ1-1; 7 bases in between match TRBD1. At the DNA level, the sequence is TGTGCCACTGTACAGGGGAAAGGTGAAGCTTTCTTT. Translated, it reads CATVQGKGEAFF.